This T cell receptor beta chain stems from a study of regulatory T cells in long-lasting Graves disease. Trimming removed 6 bases from V and 3 bases from J; junction bases left unmatched: 10. The CDR3 sequence is 18 residues long. Stated time point: newly diagnosed GD, antithyroid drugs for less than 3 months. PBMCs provided the RNA from which the TCR library was made. This clonotype was recorded many times. iRepertoire HTBI primers and Arm-PCR of CDR3 regions built TCR beta libraries. TCRdb re-called the multiplex PCR reads with MiXCR, one entry per CDR3 protein. This sample has around 500,000 distinct CDR3 sequences, with less than 15% found just once. Separately, the same data were catalogued under a study of T cells in Graves' hyperthyroidism and ophthalmopathy.

The material was peripheral blood mononuclear cells (PBMCs), obtained at new diagnosis, from a patient treated with antithyroid drugs. The sequence derives from a man aged 30 to 45 with Graves disease. V gene TRBV12-3 or TRBV12-4 combines with J gene TRBJ2-3, with 15 bases aligning to TRBD2. CDR3 coding DNA: TGTGCCAGCAGCGCCGGACTAGCGGGAGGGCTGATGACAGATACGCAGTATTTT. Its translation is CASSAGLAGGLMTDTQYF.